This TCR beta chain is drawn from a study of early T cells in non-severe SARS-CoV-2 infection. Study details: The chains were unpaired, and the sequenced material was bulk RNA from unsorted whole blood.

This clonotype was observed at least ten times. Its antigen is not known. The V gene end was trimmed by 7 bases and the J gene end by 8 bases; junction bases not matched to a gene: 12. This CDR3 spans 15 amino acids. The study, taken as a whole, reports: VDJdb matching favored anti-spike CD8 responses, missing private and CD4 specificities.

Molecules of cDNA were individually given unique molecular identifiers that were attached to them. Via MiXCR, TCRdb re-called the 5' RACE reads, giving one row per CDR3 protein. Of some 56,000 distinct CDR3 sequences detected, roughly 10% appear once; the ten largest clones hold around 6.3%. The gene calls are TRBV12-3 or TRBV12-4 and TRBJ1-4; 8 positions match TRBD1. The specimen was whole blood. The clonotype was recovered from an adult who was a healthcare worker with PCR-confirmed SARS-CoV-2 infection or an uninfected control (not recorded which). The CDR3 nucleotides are TGTGCCAGCACCCGGGGGGACAGGCCCGGGGAAAAACTGTTTTTT. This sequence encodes CASTRGDRPGEKLFF.